Shown below are 17 T cell receptor beta chains from a single sample sequenced in a study of technical replicates of blood from a handful of donors. Measured with immunoSEQ multiplex PCR; TCRdb has only the in-frame clones, and not every one. The sample has more than 90,000 clones, roughly 95% seen once; the top ten hold 0.34%. Material for sequencing was T cells isolated from PBMCs. These TCRs come from a human donor in good health.

This chain links TRBV11-1 with TRBJ2-1; 13 nucleotides line up with TRBD2. The V and J ends lost 6 bases and 9 bases, in that order; junction bases with no gene match: 11. CDR1 is SGHAT and CDR2 is FQDESV in the germline V gene (reference sequence). The CDR3 covers 16 residues. The CDR3 nucleotides are TGTGCCAGCAGACCAAGACTAGCGGGAGGCCGAGGTGAGCAGTTCTTC. Its protein product is CASRPRLAGGRGEQFF.

V gene TRBV29-1 combines with J gene TRBJ2-2, with 7 bases that match TRBD1. The germline V gene has CDR1 SQVTM and CDR2 ANQGSEA. V lost 6 bases to trimming and J lost 6 bases; unmatched junction nucleotides: 4. This CDR3 region has 12 residues. This chain's CDR3 is CSVMDRPGELFF. The CDR3 DNA reads TGCAGCGTGATGGACAGGCCCGGGGAGCTGTTTTTT.

The CDR3 loop reads CASTTGRESYEQYF. CDR3 coding DNA: TGTGCCAGCACCACAGGGAGGGAGTCCTACGAGCAGTACTTC. The chain recombines TRBV6-1 with TRBJ2-7; D possibly corresponds to TRBD2 (7 bases). The ends were cut back, 7 bases at V and 1 base at J, with 14 bases in the middle. Germline lookup yields CDR1 MNHNS and CDR2 SASEGT. The CDR3 has 14 residues.

The CDR3 bases are TGTGCCAGTAGTAGTGGCAGATCCTCTGGGGCCAACGTCCTGACTTTC. It yields the protein CASSSGRSSGANVLTF. V gene TRBV19 combines with J gene TRBJ2-6; D call uncertain. The V gene's germline CDR1 is LNHDA and CDR2 SQIVND (reference sequence). The CDR3 loop spans 16 amino acids. The V and J ends lost 4 bases and 0 bases respectively, with 10 bases between them.

V usage is TRBV28 and J usage is TRBJ2-1; 10 nucleotides align to TRBD1. J was trimmed by 3 bases and V by 7 bases; bases with no gene match: 12. From germline, CDR1 is MDHEN and CDR2 SYDVKM. There are 17 residues in the CDR3. DNA of the CDR3: TGTGCCAGCATCCCCCCCACGGGACAGGGGAACTACAATGAGCAGTTCTTC. Residues: CASIPPTGQGNYNEQFF.

V and J are TRBV6-5 and TRBJ1-2; maybe TRBD1 (6 bases). From germline, CDR1 is MNHEY and CDR2 SVGAGI. V gave up 9 bases and J gave up 6 bases, with 14 bases separating them. The length of the CDR3 is 12 residues. CDR3 residues: CASFTGSHGYTF. CDR3 nucleotide sequence: TGTGCCAGTTTCACAGGGAGCCATGGCTACACCTTC.

The chain couples TRBV30 to TRBJ1-2; TRBD1 matches at 10 bases. J lost 8 bases, V lost 8 bases, and 14 bases had no gene match. Germline V gives CDR1 GTSNPN, CDR2 SVGIG (reference sequence). There are 14 residues in the CDR3. The CDR3 loop is CASYPGQGIGGYTF. The CDR3 coding sequence is TGTGCCAGCTATCCGGGACAGGGGATAGGAGGCTACACCTTC. The whole variable domain, filled in from reference TRBV30 and TRBJ1-2, reads SQTIHQWPATLVQPVGSPLSLECTVEGTSNPNLYWYRQAAGRGLQLLFYSVGIGQISSEVPQNLSASRPQDRQFILSSKKLLLSDSGFYLCASYPGQGIGGYTFGSGTRLTVV.

The CDR3, as DNA: TGTGCCAGCAGCGTAGCGGGAGTACAAGAGACCCAGTACTTC. Amino acid sequence: CASSVAGVQETQYF. This chain connects TRBV9 to TRBJ2-5; a possible D gene is TRBD2 (6 bases). Between the trimmed V and J ends, which lost 0 bases and 2 bases, there was a span of 8 bases. Germline lookup yields CDR1 SGDLS and CDR2 YYNGEE. This CDR3 spans 14 amino acids. Full variable domain (rest looked up from reference TRBV9 and TRBJ2-5): DSGVTQTPKHLITATGQRVTLRCSPRSGDLSVYWYQQSLDQGLQFLIQYYNGEERAKGNILERFSAQQFPDLHSELNLSSLELGDSALYFCASSVAGVQETQYFGPGTRLLVL.

In the case of this clone: One end of the junction fails to match germline, which may point to a read error. V is TRBV7-7 and J is TRBJ2-2; 7 nucleotides agree with TRBD1. This CDR3 has 19 amino acids. Per germline, CDR1 SSHAT and CDR2 FNYEAQ (reference sequence). This CDR3 reads CASSLETGWESAPTGELFF. CDR3 coding DNA: TGTGCTAGCAGCTTAGAGACAGGGTGGGAATCCGCCCCCACCGGGGAGCTGTTTTTT.

The rearrangement uses TRBV10-1 and TRBJ1-1; D is possibly TRBD1 (5 bases). V dropped 4 bases and J dropped 5 bases, with 14 bases sitting between them. This CDR3 has 14 amino acids. Germline loops: CDR1 WNHNN, CDR2 SYGVQD (reference sequence). This chain's CDR3 is CASSASRAQTEAFF. The CDR3 region has the DNA TGCGCCAGCAGTGCGTCCAGGGCGCAAACTGAAGCTTTCTTT.

The chain combines TRBV11-2 with TRBJ2-3; perhaps TRBD2 as D (5 bases). The V gene lost 5 bases and the J gene lost 0 bases, with 15 bases spanning the gap. CDR3 length: 16 residues. Germline loops: CDR1 SGHAT, CDR2 FQNNGV. CDR3 region: CASSRGSDPSTDTQYF. CDR3 nucleotide sequence: TGTGCCAGCAGCCGCGGGTCGGACCCTAGCACAGATACGCAGTATTTT.

The chain employs TRBV11-2 and TRBJ1-1; no clear D gene. Germline V gene data show CDR1 as SGHAT and CDR2 as FQNNGV. Between the trimmed V and J ends, which lost 5 bases and 1 base, there was a span of 14 bases. The CDR3 totals 15 residues. CDR3 sequence (DNA): TGTGCCAGCAGCAGCTACCGAGACTGGAACACTGAAGCTTTCTTT. It encodes CASSSYRDWNTEAFF. The full variable domain, in which reference TRBV11-2 and TRBJ1-1 provide the parts outside the CDR3, is EAGVAQSPRYKIIEKRQSVAFWCNPISGHATLYWYQQILGQGPKLLIQFQNNGVVDDSQLPKDRFSAERLKGVDSTLKIQPAKLEDSAVYLCASSSYRDWNTEAFFGQGTRLTVV.

The gene calls are TRBV28 and TRBJ1-1; TRBD1 is a possible D gene (5 bases). The germline V gene has CDR1 MDHEN and CDR2 SYDVKM. This CDR3 comprises 16 residues. Between the trimmed V and J ends, which lost 4 bases and 5 bases, there was a span of 20 bases. CDR3 nucleotides: TGTGCCAGCAGTTATTCGAGACAGTACTTTATAACTGAAGCTTTCTTT. It specifies CASSYSRQYFITEAFF.

The chain has TRBV27 and TRBJ2-1, with D maybe TRBD1 (6 bases). Per germline, CDR1 MNHEY and CDR2 SMNVEV (reference sequence). This CDR3 region has 15 residues. V was pared by 2 bases and J by 3 bases, with 11 bases between. CDR3 coding DNA: TGTGCCAGCAGTTTAGGACAGCCCAACTACAATGAGCAGTTCTTC. It encodes CASSLGQPNYNEQFF.

The chain has TRBV6-1 and TRBJ1-5; TRBD1 agrees at 9 bases. The CDR3 runs to 15 residues. Germline V CDR1 and CDR2: MNHNS, SASEGT. The ends lost 4 bases at V and 4 bases at J; junction bases unmatched: 5. The CDR3 DNA follows: TGTGCCAGCAGTGGGGGGACAGGGCCAAATCAGCCCCAGCATTTT. Translated: CASSGGTGPNQPQHF.

This rearrangement joins TRBV13 to TRBJ2-2; TRBD1 is a possible D gene (5 bases). In germline, CDR1 is PRHDT, CDR2 FYEKMQ (reference sequence). CDR3 length: 12 residues. V was clipped by 5 bases and J by 7 bases, with 8 bases between them. DNA for the CDR3: TGTGCCAGCAGCAGCCAGGGCGGGGAGCTGTTTTTT. Amino acid sequence: CASSSQGGELFF.

This sequence joins TRBV2 and TRBJ2-2; 11 bases align to TRBD2. The CDR3 extends over 17 amino acids. Germline CDR1 and CDR2: SNHLY and FYNNEI. With 4 bases clipped from V and 1 base from J, the junction kept 5 bases outside the gene matches. CDR3 DNA: TGTGCCAGCAGTGCGCTAGCGGGAGGCCAGAACACCGGGGAGCTGTTTTTT. Protein product: CASSALAGGQNTGELFF.